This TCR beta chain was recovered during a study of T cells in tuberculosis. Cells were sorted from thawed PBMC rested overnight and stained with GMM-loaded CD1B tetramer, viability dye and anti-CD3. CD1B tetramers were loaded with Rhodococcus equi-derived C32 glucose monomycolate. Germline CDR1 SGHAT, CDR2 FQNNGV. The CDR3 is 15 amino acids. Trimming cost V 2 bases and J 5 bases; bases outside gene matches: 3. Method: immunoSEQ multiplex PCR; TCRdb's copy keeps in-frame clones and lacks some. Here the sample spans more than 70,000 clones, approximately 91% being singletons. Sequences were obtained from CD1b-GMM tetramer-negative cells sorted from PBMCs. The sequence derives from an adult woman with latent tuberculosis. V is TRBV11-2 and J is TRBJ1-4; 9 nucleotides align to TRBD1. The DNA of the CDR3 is TGTGCCAGCAGCTTACCCGGGACAGGGAATGAAAAACTGTTTTTT. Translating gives CASSLPGTGNEKLFF.